The T cell receptor (beta chain) under discussion was sequenced for a study of T-cell reconstitution after alpha-beta-depleted transplantation in children. Findings and limits, study-wide: The study reportedly traced alpha-beta T cells about two months after transplant to several hundred expanded graft clones. At one year after transplant, newly produced T cells mostly accounted for T-cell counts and diversity.

This clonotype has just one count. The antigen remains undetermined. Per the germline V gene, CDR1 is LGHNT and CDR2 is FRNRAP. The V gene lost 1 base and the J gene lost 6 bases, with 8 bases spanning the gap. The CDR3 consists of 13 residues. Unique molecular identifiers were used to barcode this TCRbeta library. TCRdb recomputed calls from the PCR reads with MiXCR, one row per CDR3 protein. The table includes a few hundred thousand distinct CDR3 sequences, around 27% detected once. The sequence came from a boy in the first two years of life with Wiskott-Aldrich syndrome, due to receive a stem cell transplant. The sequences come from PBMCs, collected before TCRalphabeta/CD19-depleted stem cell transplant. This sequence joins TRBV12-5 and TRBJ2-3, with no clear D. CDR3 loop: CASGLGRDDTQYF. The CDR3 DNA reads TGTGCTAGTGGTTTGGGGAGAGACGATACGCAGTATTTT.